This TCR beta chain was recovered during a study of blood T cell repertoires in COVID-19. In the authors' workflow: Scientists estimated how many nucleated cells there were by amplifying reference gene primers. Sequenced by immunoSEQ multiplex PCR; TCRdb stores in-frame clones only, minus some. V and J calls and clone size follow that table, whereas D and trimming were derived from the DNA. The data contain over 35,000 clones, roughly 80% of them singletons. J gave up 8 bases and V 5 bases, and 8 bases lay outside the gene matches. This CDR3 region has 13 residues. In germline, CDR1 is SGHTA, CDR2 FQGNSA.

V is TRBV7-2 and J is TRBJ1-2; TRBD1 matches at 7 bases. The receptor was isolated from a human donor with acute or convalescent COVID-19. The donor label of this sample is uncertain. Material: peripheral blood. The CDR3 DNA sequence: TGTGCCAGCAGCCTAGACAGGGAACTCGGCTACACCTTC. Its translation is CASSLDRELGYTF.